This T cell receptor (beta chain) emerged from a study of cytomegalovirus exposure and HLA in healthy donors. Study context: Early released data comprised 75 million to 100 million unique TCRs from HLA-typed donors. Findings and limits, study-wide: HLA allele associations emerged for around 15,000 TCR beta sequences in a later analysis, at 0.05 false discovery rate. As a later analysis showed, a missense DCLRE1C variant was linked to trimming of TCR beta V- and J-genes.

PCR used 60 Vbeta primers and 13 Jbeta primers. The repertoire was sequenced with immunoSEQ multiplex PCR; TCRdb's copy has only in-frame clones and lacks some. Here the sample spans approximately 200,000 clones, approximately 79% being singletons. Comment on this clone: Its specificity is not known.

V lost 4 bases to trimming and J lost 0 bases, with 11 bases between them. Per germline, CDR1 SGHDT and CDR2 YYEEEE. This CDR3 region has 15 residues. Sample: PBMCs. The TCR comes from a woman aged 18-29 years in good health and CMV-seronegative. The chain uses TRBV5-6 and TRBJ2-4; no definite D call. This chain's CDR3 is CASSAETKAKNIQYF. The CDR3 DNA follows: TGTGCCAGCAGCGCGGAAACTAAAGCCAAAAACATTCAGTACTTC.